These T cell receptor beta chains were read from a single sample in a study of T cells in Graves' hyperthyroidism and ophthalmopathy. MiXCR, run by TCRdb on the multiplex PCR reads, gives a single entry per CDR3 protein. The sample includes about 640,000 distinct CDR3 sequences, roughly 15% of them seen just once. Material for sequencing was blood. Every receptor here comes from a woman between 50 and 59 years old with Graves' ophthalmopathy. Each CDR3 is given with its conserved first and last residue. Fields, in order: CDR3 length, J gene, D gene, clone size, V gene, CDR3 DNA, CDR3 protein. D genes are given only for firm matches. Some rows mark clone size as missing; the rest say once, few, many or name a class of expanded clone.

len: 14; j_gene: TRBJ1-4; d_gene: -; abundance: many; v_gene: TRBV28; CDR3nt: TGTGCCAGCAAAATCGTGGGGACTAATGAAAAACTGTTTTTT; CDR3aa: CASKIVGTNEKLFF
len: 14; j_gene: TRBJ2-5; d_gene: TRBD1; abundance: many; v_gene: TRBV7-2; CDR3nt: TGTGCCAGCAGCTTTCAGGGGGCGGGAGAGACCCAGTACTTC; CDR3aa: CASSFQGAGETQYF
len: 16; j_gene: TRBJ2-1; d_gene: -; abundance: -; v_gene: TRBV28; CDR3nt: TGTGCCAGCAGTGTAAGTTGGGGGAGCTCCTACAATGAGCAGTTCTTC; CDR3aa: CASSVSWGSSYNEQFF
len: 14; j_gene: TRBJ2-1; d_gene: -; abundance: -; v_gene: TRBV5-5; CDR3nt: TGTGCCAGCAGCTTGGGAAATCCCTACAATGAGCAGTTCTTC; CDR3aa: CASSLGNPYNEQFF
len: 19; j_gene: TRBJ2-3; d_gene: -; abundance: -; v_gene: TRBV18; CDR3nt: TGTGCCAGCTCCCCCTTGCCCGCTTTAATCGGGAGTACGAAAGATACGCAGTATTTT; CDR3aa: CASSPLPALIGSTKDTQYF
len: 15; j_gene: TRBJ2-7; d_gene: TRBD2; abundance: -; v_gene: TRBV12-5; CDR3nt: TGTGCTAGTGGTTTGGTAGCGGGACCATCCTACGAGCAGTACTTC; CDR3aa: CASGLVAGPSYEQYF
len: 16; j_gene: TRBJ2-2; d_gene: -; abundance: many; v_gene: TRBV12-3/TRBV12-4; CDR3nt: TGTGCCAGCAGTTTTTCTAGCGCGTCGAACACCGGGGAGCTGTTTTTT; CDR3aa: CASSFSSASNTGELFF
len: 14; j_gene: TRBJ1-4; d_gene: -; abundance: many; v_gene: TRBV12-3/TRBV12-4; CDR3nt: TGTGCCAGCAGTTTTGTCGCAACTAATGAAAAACTGTTTTTT; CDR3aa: CASSFVATNEKLFF
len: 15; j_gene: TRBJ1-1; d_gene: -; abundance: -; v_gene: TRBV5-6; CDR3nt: TGTGCCAGCAGCTTGGCTAAGACCCTGAACACTGAAGCTTTCTTT; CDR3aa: CASSLAKTLNTEAFF
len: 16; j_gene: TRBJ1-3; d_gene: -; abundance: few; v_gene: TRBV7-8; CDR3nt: TGTGCCAGCAGTCTTAGGCGAGGGGTCAATGGAGACACCATATATTTT; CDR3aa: CASSLRRGVNGDTIYF
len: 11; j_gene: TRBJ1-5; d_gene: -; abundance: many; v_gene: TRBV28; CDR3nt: TGTGCCAGCAGTTTAACTCAGCCCCAGCATTTT; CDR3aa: CASSLTQPQHF
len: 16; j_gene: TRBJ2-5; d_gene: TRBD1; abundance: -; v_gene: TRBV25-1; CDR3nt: TGTGCCAGCAGTGACTACGGGACAGGTGATTTCGGTAAACAGTACTTC; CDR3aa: CASSDYGTGDFGKQYF
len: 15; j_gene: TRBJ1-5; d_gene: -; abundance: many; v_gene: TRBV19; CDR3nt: TGTGCCAGTAGAAGAAGACAGGAATACAATCAGCCCCAGCATTTT; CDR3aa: CASRRRQEYNQPQHF
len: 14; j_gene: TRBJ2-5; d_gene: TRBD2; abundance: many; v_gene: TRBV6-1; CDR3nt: TGTGCCAGCAGTGGGCTAGCGGGACAAGAGACCCAGTACTTC; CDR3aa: CASSGLAGQETQYF
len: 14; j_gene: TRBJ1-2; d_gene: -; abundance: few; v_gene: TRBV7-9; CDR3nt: TGTGCCAGCAGATCCCTGGAGGGGGGATATGGCTACACCTTC; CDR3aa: CASRSLEGGYGYTF
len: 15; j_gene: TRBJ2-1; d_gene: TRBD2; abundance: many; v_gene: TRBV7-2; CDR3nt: TGTGCCAGCAGCTTAATGGGGACTAGCGTGAGTGAGCAGTTCTTC; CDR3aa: CASSLMGTSVSEQFF
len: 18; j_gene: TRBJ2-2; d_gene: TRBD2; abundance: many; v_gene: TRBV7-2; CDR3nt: TGTGCCAGCAGCCCCCGGCGGACTAGCGGGAGCCGCACCGGGGAGCTGTTTTTT; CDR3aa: CASSPRRTSGSRTGELFF
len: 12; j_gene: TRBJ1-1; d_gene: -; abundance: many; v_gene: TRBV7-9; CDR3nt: TGTGCCAGCAGCTTAAGGTTCGCTGAAGCTTTCTTT; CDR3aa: CASSLRFAEAFF
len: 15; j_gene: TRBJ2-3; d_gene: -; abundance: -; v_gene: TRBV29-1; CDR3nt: TGCAGCGTTCAAACGGGCCAGATCTTCACAGATACGCAGTATTTT; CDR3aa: CSVQTGQIFTDTQYF
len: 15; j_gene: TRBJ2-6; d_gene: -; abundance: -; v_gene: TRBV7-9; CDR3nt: TGTGCCAGCAGCGGACCGTACTCTGGGGCCAACGTCCTGACTTTC; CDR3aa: CASSGPYSGANVLTF
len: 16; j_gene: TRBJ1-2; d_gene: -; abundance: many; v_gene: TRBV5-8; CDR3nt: TGTGCCAGCAGCTTGGTTCAGGGGACCTCTGACTATGGCTACACCTTC; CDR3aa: CASSLVQGTSDYGYTF
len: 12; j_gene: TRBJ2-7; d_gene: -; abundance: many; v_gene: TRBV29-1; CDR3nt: TGCAGCGTTGTCGGCAGGGTCTACGAGCAGTACTTC; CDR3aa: CSVVGRVYEQYF
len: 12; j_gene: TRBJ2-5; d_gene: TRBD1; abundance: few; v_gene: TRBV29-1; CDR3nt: TGCAGCTCGGCCAGGGGGCGGGAGACCCAGTACTTC; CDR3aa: CSSARGRETQYF
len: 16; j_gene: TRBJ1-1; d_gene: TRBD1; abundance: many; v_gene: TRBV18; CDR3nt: TGTGCCAGCTCACCTCGAGGACAGGGGGCCGGCACTGAAGCTTTCTTT; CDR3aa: CASSPRGQGAGTEAFF
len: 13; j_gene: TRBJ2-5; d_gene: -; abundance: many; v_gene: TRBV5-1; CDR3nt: TGCGCCAGCAGCCTCCAAGGCCCAGAGACCCAGTACTTC; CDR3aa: CASSLQGPETQYF
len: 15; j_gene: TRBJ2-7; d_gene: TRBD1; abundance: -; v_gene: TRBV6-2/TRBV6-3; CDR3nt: TGTGCCAGCAGTAAAGGGACAGGGAGCCTGGACGAGCAGTACTTC; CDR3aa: CASSKGTGSLDEQYF
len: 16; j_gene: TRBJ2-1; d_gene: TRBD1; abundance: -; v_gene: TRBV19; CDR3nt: TGTGCCAGTAACATACAGGGGGGTAGCTCCTACAATGAGCAGTTCTTC; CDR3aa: CASNIQGGSSYNEQFF
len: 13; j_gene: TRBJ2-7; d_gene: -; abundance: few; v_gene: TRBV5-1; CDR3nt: TGCGCCAGCAGCGCAGGGTCAGGGCGCGAGCAGTACTTC; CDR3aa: CASSAGSGREQYF
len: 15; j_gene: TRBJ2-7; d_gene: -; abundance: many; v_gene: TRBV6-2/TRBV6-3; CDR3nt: TGTGCCAGCAGTTACGGGGGTACATCGCCCTACGAGCAGTACTTC; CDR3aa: CASSYGGTSPYEQYF
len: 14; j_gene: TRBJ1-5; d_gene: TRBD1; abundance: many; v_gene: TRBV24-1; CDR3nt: TGTGCCACCAGTGAGGACAGGGGAAATCAGCCCCAGCATTTT; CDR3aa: CATSEDRGNQPQHF
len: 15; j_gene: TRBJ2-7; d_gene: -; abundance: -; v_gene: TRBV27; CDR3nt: TGTGCCAGCGCCAAACAGAGCGGAGAGGTCTACGAGCAGTACTTC; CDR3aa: CASAKQSGEVYEQYF
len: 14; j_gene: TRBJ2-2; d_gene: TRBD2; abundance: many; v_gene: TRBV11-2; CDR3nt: TGTGCCAGCAGTTGGACTAGGAACACCGGGGAGCTGTTTTTT; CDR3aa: CASSWTRNTGELFF
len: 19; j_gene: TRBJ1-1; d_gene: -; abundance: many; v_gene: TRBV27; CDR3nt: TGTGCCAGCAGTTTTATCGAGGAAGGGTTGTTTGGCAAGAACACTGAAGCTTTCTTT; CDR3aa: CASSFIEEGLFGKNTEAFF
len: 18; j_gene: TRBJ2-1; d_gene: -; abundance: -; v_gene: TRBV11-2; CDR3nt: TGTGCCAGCAGCTTAGAGTCCTCTTTCGGCGGGAAATACAATGAGCAGTTCTTC; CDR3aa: CASSLESSFGGKYNEQFF
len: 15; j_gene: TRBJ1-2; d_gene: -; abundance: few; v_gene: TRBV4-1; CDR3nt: TGCGCCAGCAGCCAAGATGAAGCACCCTCCTATGGCTACACCTTC; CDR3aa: CASSQDEAPSYGYTF